This TCR beta chain originates from a study of CD8+CD57+ T cells in acquired aplastic anemia. The wider study: Sorted CD4+ plus CD8+ cells gave DNA averaging about 3 ug.

Patients chosen for sequencing had CD8+CD57+ cells that had expanded, as shown by flow cytometry. Both TCR beta VDJ combination and CDR3 sequence profiling were carried out. Genomic DNA was the template for this profiling. TCRdb processed the reads anew with MiXCR; each CDR3 protein has one entry. The sample carries approximately 220,000 distinct CDR3 sequences, around 50% recorded once. Germline V gene data show CDR1 as KGHDR and CDR2 as SFDVKD. Trimming shortened V by 2 bases and J by 7 bases, and 11 bases separated the two germline ends. The length of the CDR3 is 14 residues. The clonotype was recovered from a human donor with aplastic anemia. Sequences were obtained from sorted CD4+, CD8+, or CD8+CD57+ T cells (not recorded which) from PBMCs. The genes are TRBV24-1 and TRBJ1-5, with D possibly TRBD1 on 6 matching bases. Written as DNA, the CDR3 is TGTGCCACCAGTGATTCCGGGACAATCCAGCCCCAGCATTTT. Its protein product is CATSDSGTIQPQHF.